This T cell receptor (beta chain) is from a study of shared clonotypes between healthy human individuals. On the study more broadly: A donor's plate count was three for CD4 naive and three for CD4 memory; CD8 naive had two and CD8 memory one.

Here immunoSEQ multiplex PCR was the method, and the copy in TCRdb shows in-frame clones only, minus some. The sample lists about 980,000 clones, approximately 80% seen once, with over 1.3% in the top ten. Trimming took 1 base from V and 5 from J, leaving 11 bases between them. CDR1 and CDR2 from the germline V gene are MDHEN and SYDVKM. CDR3 size: 14 residues. V gene TRBV28 combines with J gene TRBJ1-1; no reliable D call. Specimen: memory CD4+ T cells sorted from blood. Specified subset: CD45RA-negative fraction. This receptor was taken from a man aged 18 to 35 in good health. CDR3 nucleotide sequence: TGTGCCAGCAGTTTATCCCATTCATCTACTGAAGCTTTCTTT. Its translation: CASSLSHSSTEAFF. Full variable domain (rest looked up from reference TRBV28 and TRBJ1-1): DVKVTQSSRYLVKRTGEKVFLECVQDMDHENMFWYRQDPGLGLRLIYFSYDVKMKEKGDIPEGYSVSREKKERFSLILESASTNQTSMYLCASSLSHSSTEAFFGQGTRLTVV.